Below, one TCR beta chain is given with its context. The antigen remains undetermined. The CDR3 spans 12 residues. Per the germline V gene, CDR1 is SQVTM and CDR2 is ANQGSEA. Trimming took off 6 bases at V and 7 bases at J, with 16 bases between the two ends. Sampled 1 year posttransplant, controls received myeloablative marrow transplants, methotrexate and a calcineurin inhibitor. The entry originates in a study of T cells after posttransplantation cyclophosphamide. Study results and limitations: Recipient CMV seropositivity and CMV reactivation strongly tracked TRB clonality. Tissue-infiltrating T cells from skin or gut overlapped little with blood T cells. Later blood repertoires were often dominated by clones from the donor CD8+ memory compartment.

The table came from immunoSEQ multiplex PCR; TCRdb's copy has only in-frame clones and leaves some out. This sample yields tens of thousands of clones, of which around 90% are seen a single time; 8.2% belongs to the top ten. This clonotype was sampled from a female patient aged 50-59 years who received an allogeneic stem cell transplant from an unrelated donor, was CMV-positive, and had chronic GVHD only. The graft donor may have given rise to some T cells. The J gene is TRBJ2-7, the V gene TRBV29-1; D might be TRBD2 (6 bases). The sample in question was PBMCs, obtained after an allogeneic stem cell transplant with a calcineurin inhibitor and methotrexate. CDR3 coding DNA: TGCAGCGTCCAGGACGGGAGTACGGAGCAGTACTTC. Protein: CSVQDGSTEQYF.